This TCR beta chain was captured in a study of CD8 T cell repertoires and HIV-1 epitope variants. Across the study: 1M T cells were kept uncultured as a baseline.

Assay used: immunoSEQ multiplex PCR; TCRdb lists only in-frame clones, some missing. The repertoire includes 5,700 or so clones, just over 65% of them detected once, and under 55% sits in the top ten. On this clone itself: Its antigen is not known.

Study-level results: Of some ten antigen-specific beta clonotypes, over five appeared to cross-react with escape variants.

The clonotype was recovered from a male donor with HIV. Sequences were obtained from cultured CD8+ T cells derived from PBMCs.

CDR3 in amino acids: CAWSVAGGGELFF. CDR3 DNA sequence: TGTGCCTGGAGTGTAGCGGGGGGCGGGGAGCTGTTTTTT. This chain connects TRBV30 to TRBJ2-2; TRBD2 aligns across 9 bases. This CDR3 has 13 amino acids. The junction had 0 bases not matched to a gene; V was cut back by 0 bases and J by 7 bases. The germline gives CDR1 GTSNPN, CDR2 SVGIG (reference sequence). Filled out from reference TRBV30 and TRBJ2-2, the complete variable domain reads SQTIHQWPATLVQPVGSPLSLECTVEGTSNPNLYWYRQAAGRGLQLLFYSVGIGQISSEVPQNLSASRPQDRQFILSSKKLLLSDSGFYLCAWSVAGGGELFFGEGSRLTVL.